Shown below are 30 T cell receptor beta chains from a single sample sequenced in a study. From the 5' RACE reads, TCRdb called clonotypes with MiXCR, one entry per CDR3 protein. The data contain fewer than 65,000 distinct CDR3 sequences, roughly 30% of them singletons. Sequencing was carried out using tumor-infiltrating naive CD4+ T cells sorted from the breast tumor. Subset given: naive CD4+ T cells, CD4+CD45RA+CD25-. The source of these receptors is a female donor with breast cancer.

This chain joins TRBV6-6 and TRBJ1-2; D gene ambiguous. This CDR3 region has 13 residues. The V end lost 5 bases, the J end lost 2 bases, and 9 bases lay between the germline ends. Germline V gives CDR1 MNHNY, CDR2 SVGAGI (reference sequence). The CDR3 sequence is CASSKDLNYGYTF. CDR3 nucleotide sequence: TGTGCCAGCAGTAAGGACCTAAACTATGGCTACACCTTC.

CDR3 in amino acids: CSAREGTGRNEKLFF. The CDR3 nucleotides read TGCAGTGCTAGGGAAGGGACAGGGAGAAATGAAAAACTGTTTTTT. V and J are TRBV20-1 and TRBJ1-4; 9 positions match TRBD1. With V trimmed by 3 bases and J by 5 bases, 7 bases remained unmatched. CDR1 is DFQATT and CDR2 is SNEGSKA in the germline V gene (reference sequence). CDR3 size: 15 residues.

This clonotype was picked up a small number of times. V usage is TRBV5-1 and J usage is TRBJ2-7; 9 bases are a match to TRBD2. The length of the CDR3 is 14 residues. CDR1 SGHRS and CDR2 YFSETQ come from the germline V gene. Losses at the gene ends were 4 bases for V and 4 bases for J; bases not matched to a gene: 6. The CDR3 bases are TGCGCCAGCAGCCGAGCGGGGGGTACGTACGAGCAGTACTTC. Its translation: CASSRAGGTYEQYF.

This chain links TRBV5-1 with TRBJ2-2; 8 bases are a match to TRBD2. The trim removed 7 bases at V and 1 base at J, leaving 3 bases unmatched. Germline CDR1 is SGHRS and CDR2 is YFSETQ. This CDR3 has 14 amino acids. The CDR3 loop reads CASLSGKNTGELFF. The CDR3 DNA sequence: TGCGCCAGCCTTAGCGGGAAGAACACCGGGGAGCTGTTTTTT.

This clonotype turned up a few times. J is TRBJ1-1 and V is TRBV7-9; no clear D. In germline, CDR1 is SEHNR, CDR2 FQNEAQ (reference sequence). Between the trimmed V and J ends, which lost 1 base and 7 bases, there was a span of 10 bases. The CDR3 loop spans 13 amino acids. The CDR3 protein is CASSLGAEVEAFF. The CDR3 DNA reads TGTGCCAGCAGCTTAGGGGCAGAGGTTGAAGCTTTCTTT.

This chain links TRBV6-1 with TRBJ2-3, with D possibly matching TRBD1 (6 bases). Germline V gives CDR1 MNHNS, CDR2 SASEGT. The V and J ends lost 2 bases and 6 bases respectively, with 12 bases between them. The length of the CDR3 is 14 residues. The CDR3 sequence: CASSEPRGGDTQYF. The CDR3 bases are TGTGCCAGCAGTGAACCCAGGGGCGGGGATACGCAGTATTTT.

This rearrangement joins TRBV12-3 or TRBV12-4 to TRBJ2-1, with 8 bases lining up with TRBD1. The CDR3 loop spans 16 amino acids. Trimming removed 3 bases from V and 7 bases from J; junction bases left unmatched: 11. This CDR3 is CASSFHGTGGFNEQFF. CDR3 DNA: TGTGCCAGCAGTTTCCACGGGACAGGAGGTTTTAATGAGCAGTTCTTC.

This clonotype was observed once. The chain carries TRBV19 and TRBJ1-6; the D gene is possibly TRBD1 (5 bases). The length of the CDR3 is 16 residues. V gave up 7 bases and J gave up 7 bases, with 20 bases separating them. Per the germline V gene, CDR1 is LNHDA and CDR2 is SQIVND (reference sequence). As DNA, the CDR3 is TGTGCCAGTACCTCCCTGGGCGGCAGGGCAAATTCACCCCTCCACTTT. Translation gives CASTSLGGRANSPLHF. Based on the CDR3 plus reference TRBV19 and TRBJ1-6, the full variable domain is DGGITQSPKYLFRKEGQNVTLSCEQNLNHDAMYWYRQDPGQGLRLIYYSQIVNDFQKGDIAEGYSVSREKKESFPLTVTSAQKNPTAFYLCASTSLGGRANSPLHFGNGTRLTVT.

This clonotype was recorded a few times. The rearrangement links TRBV5-4 to TRBJ2-1, with D perhaps matching TRBD1 or TRBD2 (5 bases each). The CDR3 loop spans 13 amino acids. Germline V gene data show CDR1 as SGHNT and CDR2 as YYREEE (reference sequence). V was shortened by 3 bases and J by 6 bases, with 10 bases between the two germline ends. The CDR3 DNA is TGTGCCAGCAGCTCGGGACCCGGCAATGAGCAGTTCTTC. It codes for CASSSGPGNEQFF.

In its sample, this clonotype was seen many times. DNA of the CDR3: TGCGCCAGCAGCTTTATTTTAACGGGAGAAGGAAGGAATGAGCAGTTCTTC. This translates into CASSFILTGEGRNEQFF. The chain employs TRBV5-1 and TRBJ2-1, with D tentatively TRBD2 (6 bases). Trimming shortened V by 2 bases and J by 7 bases, and 22 bases separated the two germline ends. The CDR3 sequence is 17 residues long. Germline CDR1 reads SGHRS; CDR2 reads YFSETQ.

This clonotype was observed a single time. The chain joins TRBV7-2 to TRBJ2-1; TRBD2 matches 7 bases. V was clipped by 5 bases and J by 9 bases; unmatched bases: 16. The CDR3 extends over 16 amino acids. CDR1 and CDR2 (germline): SGHTA, FQGNSA. The CDR3 region is CASSVGGGLPGGEQFF. In DNA form, the CDR3 reads TGTGCCAGCAGCGTAGGCGGGGGACTCCCAGGAGGTGAGCAGTTCTTC.

This rearrangement joins TRBV4-2 to TRBJ2-6; TRBD2 matches 8 bases. V shed 1 base and J 0 bases; nucleotides not matched to a gene: 5. The germline CDR1 and CDR2 sequences are LGHNA and YNFKEQ. The CDR3 runs to 18 residues. The DNA of the CDR3 is TGTGCCAGCAGCCAAGTCAACGGGGGGGGCTCTGGGGCCAACGTCCTGACTTTC. It encodes CASSQVNGGGSGANVLTF.

This clonotype turned up a few times. V gene TRBV6-1 combines with J gene TRBJ2-3; D is uncertain. Trimming left V 2 bases short and J 2 bases short, with 5 bases between. The CDR3 is made up of 13 amino acids. Germline V CDR1 and CDR2: MNHNS, SASEGT. CDR3 amino acids: CASSESTTDTQYF. In DNA form, the CDR3 reads TGTGCCAGCAGTGAATCCACCACAGATACGCAGTATTTT.

In its sample, this clonotype was seen many times. The V call is TRBV20-1, the J call TRBJ1-1; 7 nucleotides agree with TRBD1. The V and J ends lost 3 bases and 3 bases, in that order; junction bases with no gene match: 13. The CDR3 consists of 16 residues. Germline values: CDR1 DFQATT, CDR2 SNEGSKA (reference sequence). CDR3 nucleotide sequence: TGCAGTGCTAGTTGGCGGGACAGCCAAATTGACACTGAAGCTTTCTTT. Translation gives CSASWRDSQIDTEAFF.

This clonotype was observed many times. This chain links TRBV20-1 with TRBJ1-6, with TRBD1 as a possible D gene (5 bases). Germline V lookup: CDR1 DFQATT, CDR2 SNEGSKA (reference sequence). CDR3 length: 13 amino acids. V lost 6 bases and J 7 bases, leaving 13 bases between the germline ends. CDR3 nucleotides: TGCAGTGCGAGCAGGGTCGAGAATTCACCCCTCCACTTT. Its translation: CSASRVENSPLHF.

The chain carries TRBV19 and TRBJ2-3, with 14 bases fitting TRBD2. In germline, CDR1 is LNHDA, CDR2 SQIVND (reference sequence). The CDR3 is 18 residues long. The junction had 9 bases not matched to a gene; V was cut back by 3 bases and J by 4 bases. The CDR3 reads CASSIPRTSGGFSDTQYF. The DNA for the CDR3 is TGTGCCAGTAGTATCCCCAGGACTAGCGGGGGGTTTTCAGATACGCAGTATTTT.

Only a few counts were recorded for this clonotype. J is TRBJ1-1 and V is TRBV12-3 or TRBV12-4; the match to TRBD1 covers 11 bases. This CDR3 is 17 amino acids long. The trim removed 6 bases at V and 0 bases at J, leaving 9 bases unmatched. CDR3 in amino acids: CASSLDRGRLMNTEAFF. The CDR3 DNA follows: TGTGCCAGCAGCTTGGACAGGGGGCGGCTAATGAACACTGAAGCTTTCTTT.

As DNA, the CDR3 is TGTGCCAGCAGCTTGTCCCGAAATGAGCAGTTCTTC. It specifies CASSLSRNEQFF. The chain has TRBV5-6 and TRBJ2-1; D is ambiguous. V dropped 1 base and J dropped 7 bases, with 6 bases sitting between them. This CDR3 has 12 residues. Looked up from germline, CDR1 is SGHDT and CDR2 is YYEEEE. Drawing the rest from reference TRBV5-6 and TRBJ2-1, the complete variable domain is DAGVTQSPTHLIKTRGQQVTLRCSPKSGHDTVSWYQQALGQGPQFIFQYYEEEERQRGNFPDRFSGHQFPNYSSELNVNALLLGDSALYLCASSLSRNEQFFGPGTRLTVL.

This chain uses TRBV4-1 with TRBJ1-2; no clear D gene. This CDR3 region has 16 residues. Germline CDR1 MGHRA, CDR2 YSYEKL. The V and J ends lost 0 bases and 6 bases respectively, with 17 bases between them. The chain's CDR3 is CASSQDRGYTVDGYTF. CDR3 DNA: TGCGCCAGCAGCCAAGATCGTGGATACACGGTGGATGGCTACACCTTC.

The rearrangement uses TRBV2 and TRBJ1-1, with 7 bases fitting TRBD1. CDR3 length: 16 amino acids. Germline-derived CDR1 and CDR2 are SNHLY and FYNNEI. The V segment lost 4 bases and the J segment 0 bases; nucleotides outside the gene matches: 8. CDR3 in amino acids: CASSGPRGVVNTEAFF. The DNA for the CDR3 is TGTGCCAGCAGTGGGCCCAGGGGGGTCGTGAACACTGAAGCTTTCTTT.

This clonotype occurred a few times. The chain uses TRBV6-1 and TRBJ1-1, with TRBD1 identical over 9 bases. Germline V gene data show CDR1 as MNHNS and CDR2 as SASEGT. The CDR3 consists of 15 residues. V lost 3 bases to trimming and J lost 5 bases; unmatched junction nucleotides: 7. CDR3 coding DNA: TGTGCCAGCAGTGATAGGACAGGGGCTGATACTGAAGCTTTCTTT. Its translation: CASSDRTGADTEAFF.

The CDR3 nucleotides are TGTGCCAGCAGTTTAAGGGCTAGTCTTCCAGATACGCAGTATTTT. Translating gives CASSLRASLPDTQYF. The chain employs TRBV12-3 or TRBV12-4 and TRBJ2-3; unclear D gene. The V gene lost 2 bases and the J gene lost 4 bases, with 13 bases spanning the gap. The CDR3 contains 15 residues.

This clonotype was observed a few times. The chain combines TRBV11-2 with TRBJ2-1; maybe TRBD1 (6 bases). V gave up 1 base and J gave up 2 bases, with 15 bases separating them. Looked up from germline, CDR1 is SGHAT and CDR2 is FQNNGV. The CDR3 extends over 17 amino acids. CDR3 residues: CASSLVTSGAAYNEQFF. CDR3 nucleotide sequence: TGTGCCAGCAGCTTAGTTACGTCAGGGGCGGCCTACAATGAGCAGTTCTTC.

This clonotype was found many times. The V and J genes are TRBV20-1 and TRBJ1-2; D gene uncertain. The CDR3 sequence is 14 residues long. Germline V lookup: CDR1 DFQATT, CDR2 SNEGSKA (reference sequence). V was clipped by 3 bases and J by 5 bases, with 16 bases between them. The CDR3 DNA follows: TGCAGTGCTAGGCCGGACGTTAAGTGGTATGGCTACACCTTC. Its protein product is CSARPDVKWYGYTF.

The chain combines TRBV7-3 with TRBJ2-5; TRBD2 matches 10 bases. This CDR3 has 16 amino acids. The ends lost 3 bases at V and 5 bases at J; junction bases unmatched: 9. Germline V gene sequence: CDR1 SGHTA, CDR2 FQGTGA. The CDR3, as DNA: TGTGCCAGCAGCTTCGGAGCGGGGGGGATGGGCGAGACCCAGTACTTC. The encoded protein is CASSFGAGGMGETQYF.

The sample holds a few counts of this clonotype. V usage is TRBV5-1 and J usage is TRBJ2-1; D could derive from TRBD1 or TRBD2 (7 bases each). Germline V gene sequence: CDR1 SGHRS, CDR2 YFSETQ. CDR3 length: 17 amino acids. Trimming took off 4 bases at V and 6 bases at J, with 23 bases between the two ends. The CDR3 nucleotides are TGCGCCAGCAGCATACAGGGGCGGGAGTATGGCAGCAATGAGCAGTTCTTC. Protein: CASSIQGREYGSNEQFF.

This clonotype was counted a few times. Germline is not matched at one junction end, which may reflect a read error. The chain recombines TRBV20-1 with TRBJ1-2; D is uncertain. Germline V gene sequence: CDR1 DFQATT, CDR2 SNEGSKA (reference sequence). The CDR3 length is 12 residues. The CDR3 spells CSARVDQKGCEF. The CDR3 DNA is TGCAGTGCTAGAGTCGACCAGAAAGGTTGTGAGTTC.

There are many counts of this clonotype. The chain recombines TRBV28 with TRBJ1-1; 10 nucleotides agree with TRBD1. The junction had 5 bases not matched to a gene; V was cut back by 4 bases and J by 0 bases. CDR3 length: 16 residues. Germline CDR1 and CDR2: MDHEN and SYDVKM. Here the CDR3 reads CASSSGQGRVNTEAFF. The CDR3 bases are TGTGCCAGCAGTTCGGGACAGGGGCGAGTGAACACTGAAGCTTTCTTT.

The chain carries TRBV7-9 and TRBJ1-1; 7 bases agree with TRBD1. With 7 bases clipped from V and 0 bases from J, the junction kept 5 bases outside the gene matches. This CDR3 is built from 14 residues. Germline V gene sequence: CDR1 SEHNR, CDR2 FQNEAQ (reference sequence). The CDR3 sequence is CASNMGQLNTEAFF. The CDR3 bases are TGTGCCAGCAACATGGGACAGCTGAACACTGAAGCTTTCTTT.

This clonotype was seen a handful of times. The chain is built from TRBV3-1 and TRBJ2-7; 14 bases map to TRBD2. Germline CDR1 and CDR2: LGHDT and YNNKEL (reference sequence). CDR3 size: 16 residues. After removal of 4 bases from V and 6 bases from J, the junction contained 8 bases not matched to a gene. CDR3 sequence reads: CASSRPGLAGVGEQYF. CDR3 nucleotide sequence: TGTGCCAGCAGCCGACCGGGACTAGCGGGAGTAGGCGAGCAGTACTTC.